This passage covers 27 T cell receptor beta chains from one sample sequenced in a study of OX40 agonist ivuxolimab in advanced cancers. Sequencing used immunoSEQ multiplex PCR; TCRdb keeps in-frame clones, though not all of them. Of tens of thousands of clones listed, roughly 94% are singletons. This material consisted of CD4+ or CD8+ T cells sorted from blood, taken in a trial of the OX40 agonist ivuxolimab. Every receptor here comes from an adult with an advanced solid tumor such as melanoma, head and neck, liver or kidney cancer.

This chain uses TRBV5-8 with TRBJ2-1, with TRBD1 identical over 7 bases. CDR3 length: 14 amino acids. J gave up 9 bases and V 4 bases, and 10 bases lay outside the gene matches. The germline V gene encodes CDR1 SGHTS and CDR2 YDEGEE. This CDR3 is CASSLGQGETEQFF. DNA of the CDR3: TGTGCCAGCAGCCTGGGGCAGGGGGAGACTGAGCAGTTCTTC.

The rearrangement uses TRBV6-1 and TRBJ2-7; weak D call: TRBD2 (6 bases). The V gene's germline CDR1 is MNHNS and CDR2 SASEGT. This CDR3 comprises 13 residues. With 8 bases removed from V and 1 base from J, the gap between germline ends came to 12 bases. CDR3 residues: CASPTEGSYEQYF. In nucleotides, the CDR3 is TGTGCCAGCCCTACGGAGGGGTCCTACGAGCAGTACTTC.

V and J are TRBV5-4 and TRBJ2-3; TRBD2 might be the D (5 bases). CDR3 size: 14 residues. Germline CDR1 and CDR2: SGHNT and YYREEE (reference sequence). Trimming took off 1 base at V and 1 base at J, with 7 bases between the two ends. CDR3 in amino acids: CASSLWGGTDTQYF. In DNA, the CDR3 is TGTGCCAGCAGCTTGTGGGGAGGCACAGATACGCAGTATTTT.

The chain recombines TRBV28 with TRBJ2-1; maybe TRBD2 (6 bases). Between the trimmed V and J ends, which lost 3 bases and 10 bases, there was a span of 22 bases. The V gene's germline CDR1 is MDHEN and CDR2 SYDVKM. This CDR3 has 16 residues. CDR3 amino acids: CASSFDIRLAGSEQFF. The CDR3 bases are TGTGCCAGCAGTTTCGACATCCGCCTTGCGGGAAGCGAGCAGTTCTTC.

The chain joins TRBV7-3 to TRBJ2-7; 10 bases are shared with TRBD1. The J segment lost 3 bases and the V segment lost 6 bases, leaving 2 bases of the junction unmatched. The CDR3 sequence is 13 residues long. The germline gives CDR1 SGHTA, CDR2 FQGTGA. The CDR3 DNA reads TGTGCCAGCAGGGGACAGGGGAACTACGAGCAGTACTTC. Protein product: CASRGQGNYEQYF.

V gene TRBV6-1 combines with J gene TRBJ2-2; D not resolved. Germline CDR1 and CDR2: MNHNS and SASEGT. The CDR3 runs to 15 residues. With 2 bases removed from V and 1 base from J, the gap between germline ends came to 8 bases. The CDR3 DNA reads as TGTGCCAGCAGTGAATTGCCAGGGAACACCGGGGAGCTGTTTTTT. Translation gives CASSELPGNTGELFF.

The CDR3 reads CASSPTGSGTDTQYF. CDR3 nucleotide sequence: TGTGCCAGCAGCCCGACAGGGTCAGGCACAGATACGCAGTATTTT. V and J are TRBV7-7 and TRBJ2-3; TRBD1 agrees at 7 bases. This CDR3 contains 15 residues. CDR1 and CDR2 (germline): SSHAT, FNYEAQ (reference sequence). V dropped 5 bases and J dropped 1; count of bases not matched to a gene: 6.

The chain uses TRBV30 and TRBJ1-1; TRBD1 aligns across 10 bases. The germline V gene encodes CDR1 GTSNPN and CDR2 SVGIG (reference sequence). The CDR3 is 13 residues long. After removal of 4 bases from V and 6 bases from J, the junction contained 5 bases not matched to a gene. CDR3 sequence reads: CAWNEGQGAEAFF. In DNA, the CDR3 is TGTGCCTGGAACGAAGGACAGGGGGCTGAAGCTTTCTTT.

The J gene is TRBJ1-1, the V gene TRBV29-1; a possible D gene is TRBD1 (5 bases). V was clipped by 8 bases and J by 1 base, with 23 bases between them. The CDR3 has 16 amino acids. Germline CDR1 and CDR2: SQVTM and ANQGSEA. Written as DNA, the CDR3 is TGCAGCTTCCAGTCTGAGAAGGGGTTTAGGAACACTGAAGCTTTCTTT. It codes for CSFQSEKGFRNTEAFF.

V usage is TRBV30 and J usage is TRBJ2-5; perhaps TRBD2 as D (6 bases). The CDR3 has 14 residues. Germline CDR1 is GTSNPN and CDR2 is SVGIG (reference sequence). V lost 4 bases and J 2 bases, leaving 14 bases between the germline ends. CDR3 amino acids: CAWTLGTSQETQYF. The CDR3 DNA reads as TGTGCCTGGACACTTGGGACTTCACAAGAGACCCAGTACTTC.

This sequence joins TRBV2 and TRBJ1-2; D possibly corresponds to TRBD1 (5 bases). V lost 1 base and J lost 3, with 6 bases in between. Germline assignment: CDR1 SNHLY and CDR2 FYNNEI. The CDR3 length is 13 residues. CDR3 DNA: TGTGCCAGCAGTGAAGGACAGTACTATGGCTACACCTTC. Translation gives CASSEGQYYGYTF.

The chain links TRBV7-9 to TRBJ1-4, with 7 bases identical to TRBD1. Trimming at V came to 3 bases and at J to 5 bases, leaving 6 bases not matched to a gene. The CDR3 extends over 15 amino acids. Germline values: CDR1 SEHNR, CDR2 FQNEAQ (reference sequence). Written as DNA, the CDR3 is TGTGCCAGCAGCTTCCTGGGACAGCGGAATGAAAAACTGTTTTTT. Translation gives CASSFLGQRNEKLFF.

To note about this clone: Relative to the germline gene, one junction end is altered; a read error may explain this. The V gene is TRBV7-9, the J gene TRBJ2-7, with TRBD1 as a possible D gene (6 bases). CDR1 and CDR2 from the germline V gene are SEHNR and FQNEAQ (reference sequence). CDR3 length: 14 residues. CDR3 DNA sequence: TGCGCCAGCAGCCAAGGGGGTTTCTCCTACGAGCAGTACTTC. Translation gives CASSQGGFSYEQYF.

This chain joins TRBV29-1 and TRBJ2-5, with D possibly being TRBD1 or TRBD2 (5 bases each). V lost 7 bases and J 5 bases, leaving 14 bases between the germline ends. Germline V CDR1 and CDR2: SQVTM, ANQGSEA. The CDR3 runs to 12 residues. CDR3 in amino acids: CSARELGETQYF. The CDR3 DNA reads as TGCAGCGCCAGGGAGTTGGGGGAGACCCAGTACTTC.

The rearrangement links TRBV28 to TRBJ2-5; 8 bases line up with TRBD2. CDR3 size: 13 residues. The trim removed 3 bases at V and 5 bases at J, leaving 2 bases unmatched. Germline-derived CDR1 and CDR2 are MDHEN and SYDVKM. In DNA form, the CDR3 reads TGTGCCAGCAGTTTTAGCGGGAAGGAGACCCAGTACTTC. Amino acids: CASSFSGKETQYF.

The gene calls are TRBV4-1 and TRBJ2-2, with D possibly matching TRBD1 (6 bases). V lost 0 bases, J lost 3 bases, and 14 bases lay in between. CDR1 and CDR2 (germline): MGHRA, YSYEKL. The CDR3 sequence is 17 residues long. The CDR3 reads CASSQETGTTHTGELFF. In nucleotides, the CDR3 is TGCGCCAGCAGCCAAGAAACAGGGACGACGCACACCGGGGAGCTGTTTTTT.

The CDR3 DNA is TGTGCCAGCAGTTACTCGGGCAGGGCCTACGAGCAGTACTTC. This gives the protein CASSYSGRAYEQYF. V and J are TRBV6-5 and TRBJ2-7, with TRBD1 as a possible D gene (5 bases). Trimming shortened V by 0 bases and J by 2 bases, and 8 bases separated the two germline ends. CDR3 length: 14 amino acids. CDR1 and CDR2 from the germline V gene are MNHEY and SVGAGI.

V is TRBV27 and J is TRBJ2-7; D ambiguous. Trimming left V 0 bases short and J 3 bases short, with 12 bases between. This CDR3 is 15 amino acids long. CDR1 is MNHEY and CDR2 is SMNVEV in the germline V gene (reference sequence). CDR3 region: CASSLSANSFYEQYF. CDR3 bases: TGTGCCAGCAGTTTATCGGCTAATTCCTTCTACGAGCAGTACTTC.

The chain is built from TRBV27 and TRBJ2-1; 9 bases are shared with TRBD2. The length of the CDR3 is 15 residues. The J segment lost 5 bases and the V segment lost 3 bases, leaving 5 bases of the junction unmatched. CDR1 is MNHEY, CDR2 SMNVEV, per germline (reference sequence). The CDR3 sequence is CASSFSAGGDNEQFF. The CDR3 coding sequence is TGTGCCAGCAGTTTTTCAGCGGGAGGCGACAATGAGCAGTTCTTC.

The chain couples TRBV6-1 to TRBJ2-1, with D perhaps TRBD1 or TRBD2 (5 bases each). The germline V gene has CDR1 MNHNS and CDR2 SASEGT. The V and J ends lost 2 bases and 7 bases respectively, with 15 bases between them. This CDR3 is 15 amino acids long. The CDR3, as DNA: TGTGCCAGCAGTGAATTCCCTCGTGGGACGAATGAGCAGTTCTTC. It yields the protein CASSEFPRGTNEQFF.

The V call is TRBV5-1, the J call TRBJ2-7, with a weak D call TRBD1 (5 bases). The V gene lost 0 bases and the J gene lost 5 bases, with 9 bases spanning the gap. Germline V gene data show CDR1 as SGHRS and CDR2 as YFSETQ. This CDR3 comprises 13 residues. The CDR3 nucleotides read TGCGCCAGCAGCTTGGGGGGCCAGGACGAGCAGTACTTC. Translating it yields CASSLGGQDEQYF. The full variable domain, completed using reference TRBV5-1 and TRBJ2-7, is KAGVTQTPRYLIKTRGQQVTLSCSPISGHRSVSWYQQTPGQGLQFLFEYFSETQRNKGNFPGRFSGRQFSNSRSEMNVSTLELGDSALYLCASSLGGQDEQYFGPGTRLTVT.

This sequence joins TRBV7-2 and TRBJ1-3; tentatively, D is TRBD1 (5 bases). Trimming removed 5 bases at V and 2 bases at J, with 10 bases between. CDR1 is SGHTA and CDR2 is FQGNSA in the germline V gene. The CDR3 length is 14 residues. In nucleotides, the CDR3 is TGTGCCAGCAGCCCCGGGGGGACTGGAAACACCATATATTTT. Its protein is CASSPGGTGNTIYF.

This chain connects TRBV6-5 to TRBJ2-1; 7 positions match TRBD1. V lost 5 bases and J lost 7; bases outside the gene matches: 11. This CDR3 is 15 amino acids long. CDR1 and CDR2 from the germline V gene are MNHEY and SVGAGI. The CDR3 protein is CASSTGTVSYNEQFF. The CDR3 DNA sequence: TGTGCCAGCAGTACCGGGACAGTCAGTTATAATGAGCAGTTCTTC.

The chain employs TRBV5-4 and TRBJ1-6; 10 bases line up with TRBD1. J was trimmed by 13 bases and V by 6 bases; bases with no gene match: 10. Germline V gene data show CDR1 as SGHNT and CDR2 as YYREEE (reference sequence). This CDR3 comprises 14 residues. Here the CDR3 reads CASTTGTGAIPLHF. CDR3 in DNA: TGTGCCAGCACCACAGGGACAGGGGCCATCCCCCTCCACTTT.

The CDR3 reads CASSPLGAGGAFF. For the CDR3, the DNA is TGTGCCAGCAGCCCCCTCGGGGCGGGGGGGGCTTTCTTT. The chain is built from TRBV7-9 and TRBJ1-1; D possibly corresponds to TRBD1 (5 bases). The germline CDR1 and CDR2 sequences are SEHNR and FQNEAQ (reference sequence). V was pared by 5 bases and J by 11 bases, with 18 bases between. The CDR3 has 13 amino acids. The whole variable domain, remainder taken from reference TRBV7-9 and TRBJ1-1, is DTGVSQNPRHKITKRGQNVTFRCDPISEHNRLYWYRQTLGQGPEFLTYFQNEAQLEKSRLLSDRFSAERPKGSFSTLEIQRTEQGDSAMYLCASSPLGAGGAFFGQGTRLTVV.

V gene TRBV4-3 combines with J gene TRBJ2-1; TRBD1 is a possible D gene (6 bases). Between the trimmed V and J ends, which lost 4 bases and 3 bases, there was a span of 10 bases. CDR3 size: 14 residues. CDR1 LGHNA and CDR2 YSLEER come from the germline V gene. This CDR3 is CASSPRGSYNEQFF. The DNA of the CDR3 is TGCGCCAGCAGCCCCAGGGGCAGCTACAATGAGCAGTTCTTC.

CDR3 amino acids: CASSPDRVGYTF. CDR3 sequence (DNA): TGTGCCAGCAGCCCGGACAGGGTAGGCTACACCTTC. J is TRBJ1-2 and V is TRBV7-9; 8 bases are shared with TRBD1. The CDR3 contains 12 residues. The ends lost 5 bases at V and 8 bases at J; junction bases unmatched: 4. The germline V gene has CDR1 SEHNR and CDR2 FQNEAQ (reference sequence).